The following is a T cell receptor beta chain sequence with its context. The data derive from a study of blood T cell repertoires in COVID-19. Study in general: Nucleic acid was either cDNA or gDNA, and it came from T cells, B-cell-depleted T cells, or PBMCs.

Original methodology: It was from reference gene primer amplification that nucleated cell counts were estimated. Here immunoSEQ multiplex PCR was the method, and the copy in TCRdb shows in-frame clones only, minus some. V, J and clone size are those of that table, while D and trimming were read from the DNA. Here the sample spans 54,000 or so clones, about 83% being singletons. The CDR3 is made up of 10 amino acids. Trimming shortened V by 5 bases and J by 9 bases, and 7 bases separated the two germline ends. The chain combines TRBV12-3 or TRBV12-4 with TRBJ1-2; no definite D call. This receptor was identified in a woman of 80 years or more with acute or convalescent COVID-19. Sequences were obtained from peripheral blood. The CDR3 nucleotides are TGTGCCAGCAGTCTGTTCCGCTACACCTTC. It translates to CASSLFRYTF.